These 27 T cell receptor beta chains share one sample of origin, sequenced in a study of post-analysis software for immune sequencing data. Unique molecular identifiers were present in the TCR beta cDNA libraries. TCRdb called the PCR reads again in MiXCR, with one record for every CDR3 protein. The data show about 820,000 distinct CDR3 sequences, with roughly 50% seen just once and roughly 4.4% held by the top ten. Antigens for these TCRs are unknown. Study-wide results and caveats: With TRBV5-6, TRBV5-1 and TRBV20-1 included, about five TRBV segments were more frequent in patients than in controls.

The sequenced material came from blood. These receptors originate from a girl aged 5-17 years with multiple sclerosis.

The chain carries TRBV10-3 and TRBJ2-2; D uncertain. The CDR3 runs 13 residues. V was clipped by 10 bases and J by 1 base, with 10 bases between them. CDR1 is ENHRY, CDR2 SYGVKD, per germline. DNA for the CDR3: TGTGCCACCTCCCAGGTGAACACCGGGGAGCTGTTTTTT. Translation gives CATSQVNTGELFF.

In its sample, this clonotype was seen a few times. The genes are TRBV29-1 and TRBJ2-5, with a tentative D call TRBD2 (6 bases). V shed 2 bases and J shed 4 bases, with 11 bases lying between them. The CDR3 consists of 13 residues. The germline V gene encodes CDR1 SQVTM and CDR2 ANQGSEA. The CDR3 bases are TGCAGCGTTGAATCGGAGGGCAGAGAGACCCAGTACTTC. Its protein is CSVESEGRETQYF.

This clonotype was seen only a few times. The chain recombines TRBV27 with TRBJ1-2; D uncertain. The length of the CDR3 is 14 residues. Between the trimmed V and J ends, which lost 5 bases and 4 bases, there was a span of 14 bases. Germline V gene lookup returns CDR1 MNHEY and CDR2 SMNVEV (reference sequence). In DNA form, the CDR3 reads TGTGCCAGCAGTCCCCTTTTACCCTCCTATGGCTACACCTTC. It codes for CASSPLLPSYGYTF.

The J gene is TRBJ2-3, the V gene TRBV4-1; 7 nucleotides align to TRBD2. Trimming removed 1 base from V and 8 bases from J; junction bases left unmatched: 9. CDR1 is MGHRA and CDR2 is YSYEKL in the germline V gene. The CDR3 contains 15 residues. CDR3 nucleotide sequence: TGCGCCAGCAGCCAAGTTCCCCCGGGAGGTGCTACGCAGTATTTT. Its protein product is CASSQVPPGGATQYF.

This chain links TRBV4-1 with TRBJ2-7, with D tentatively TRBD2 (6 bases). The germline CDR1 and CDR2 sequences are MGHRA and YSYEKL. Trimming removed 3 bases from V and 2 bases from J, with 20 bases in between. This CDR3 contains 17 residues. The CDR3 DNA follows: TGCGCCAGCAGCCAGGTTCTCGGGACTGAAATCGCCTACGAGCAGTACTTC. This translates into CASSQVLGTEIAYEQYF.

CDR3 bases: TGTGCCAGCAGCCAAGGAGCAGGAGCCTATGGCTACACCTTC. This gives the protein CASSQGAGAYGYTF. The rearrangement links TRBV3-1 to TRBJ1-2; D uncertain. The germline V gene encodes CDR1 LGHDT and CDR2 YNNKEL (reference sequence). Trimming took 1 base from V and 4 from J, leaving 10 bases between them. This CDR3 region has 14 residues.

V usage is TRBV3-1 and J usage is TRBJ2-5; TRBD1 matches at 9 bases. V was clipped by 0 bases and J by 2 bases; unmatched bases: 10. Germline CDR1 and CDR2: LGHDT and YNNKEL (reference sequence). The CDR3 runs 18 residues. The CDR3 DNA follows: TGTGCCAGCAGCCAAGATCCCGTAGGGACAGGGCCACAAGAGACCCAGTACTTC. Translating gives CASSQDPVGTGPQETQYF.

The CDR3 DNA follows: TGTGCCAGCAGCTTAGGACAGACTGATATGTCCTACGAGCAGTACTTC. Protein: CASSLGQTDMSYEQYF. V and J are TRBV11-2 and TRBJ2-7; D is perhaps TRBD1 (5 bases). Looked up from germline, CDR1 is SGHAT and CDR2 is FQNNGV. V lost 1 base, J lost 1 base, and 14 bases lay in between. The CDR3 has 16 amino acids.

This chain's CDR3 is CASSLGWATSSYEQYF. The CDR3 bases are TGTGCCAGCAGCTTAGGGTGGGCAACTAGCTCCTACGAGCAGTACTTC. The rearrangement links TRBV7-8 to TRBJ2-7; tentatively, D is TRBD2 (5 bases). The CDR3 length is 16 residues. The V end lost 1 base, the J end lost 0 bases, and 13 bases lay between the germline ends. The germline V gene encodes CDR1 SGHVS and CDR2 FQNEAQ.

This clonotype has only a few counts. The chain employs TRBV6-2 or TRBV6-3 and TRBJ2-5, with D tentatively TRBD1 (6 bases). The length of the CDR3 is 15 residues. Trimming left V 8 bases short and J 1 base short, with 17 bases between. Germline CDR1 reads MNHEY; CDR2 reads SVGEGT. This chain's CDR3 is CASGTSGTIQETQYF. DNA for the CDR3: TGTGCCAGCGGAACGTCCGGGACAATCCAAGAGACCCAGTACTTC.

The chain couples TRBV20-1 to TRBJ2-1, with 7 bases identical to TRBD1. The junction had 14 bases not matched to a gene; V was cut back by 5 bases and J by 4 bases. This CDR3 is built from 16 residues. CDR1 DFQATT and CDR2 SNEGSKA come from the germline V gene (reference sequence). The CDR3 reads CSAALNRGGTYNEQFF. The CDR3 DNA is TGCAGTGCTGCCCTAAACAGGGGCGGAACATACAATGAGCAGTTCTTC.

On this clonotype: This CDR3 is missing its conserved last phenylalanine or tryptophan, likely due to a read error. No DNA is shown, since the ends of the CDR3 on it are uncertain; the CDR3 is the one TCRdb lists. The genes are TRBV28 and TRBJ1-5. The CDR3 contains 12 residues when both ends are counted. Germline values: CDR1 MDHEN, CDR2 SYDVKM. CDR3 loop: CAGTQPKRAWHL.

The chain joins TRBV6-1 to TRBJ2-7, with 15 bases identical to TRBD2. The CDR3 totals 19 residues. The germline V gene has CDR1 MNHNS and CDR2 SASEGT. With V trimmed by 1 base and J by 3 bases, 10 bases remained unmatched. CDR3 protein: CASSEDLGLAGGIIYEQYF. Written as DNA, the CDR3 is TGTGCCAGCAGTGAAGATTTGGGACTAGCGGGAGGAATTATCTACGAGCAGTACTTC.

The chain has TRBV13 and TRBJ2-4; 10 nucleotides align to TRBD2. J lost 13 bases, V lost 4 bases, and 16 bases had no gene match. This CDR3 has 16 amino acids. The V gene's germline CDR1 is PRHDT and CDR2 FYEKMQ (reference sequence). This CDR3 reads CASSSTGTSVLEEQYF. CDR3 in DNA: TGTGCCAGCAGCTCAACCGGGACTAGCGTTTTGGAAGAGCAGTACTTC.

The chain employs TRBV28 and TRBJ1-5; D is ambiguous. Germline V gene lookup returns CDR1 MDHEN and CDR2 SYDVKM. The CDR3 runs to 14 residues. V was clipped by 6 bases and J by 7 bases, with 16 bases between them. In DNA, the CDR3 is TGTGCCAGCAGCCCGAGGTCTTTAAGCCAGCCCCAGCATTTT. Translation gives CASSPRSLSQPQHF.

The CDR3 region has the DNA TGTGCCAGCAGCTTAGGAAGCGTGGGTGAGCAGTTCTTC. Translated, it gives CASSLGSVGEQFF. The chain links TRBV7-8 to TRBJ2-1; D gene uncertain. Germline V gives CDR1 SGHVS, CDR2 FQNEAQ. Trimming pared 1 base from V and 9 bases from J, leaving 10 bases between. CDR3 length: 13 residues. Looking up the rest from reference TRBV7-8 and TRBJ2-1 gives the full variable domain: GAGVSQSPRYKVAKRGQDVALRCDPISGHVSLFWYQQALGQGPEFLTYFQNEAQLDKSGLPSDRFFAERPEGSVSTLKIQRTQQEDSAVYLCASSLGSVGEQFFGPGTRLTVL.

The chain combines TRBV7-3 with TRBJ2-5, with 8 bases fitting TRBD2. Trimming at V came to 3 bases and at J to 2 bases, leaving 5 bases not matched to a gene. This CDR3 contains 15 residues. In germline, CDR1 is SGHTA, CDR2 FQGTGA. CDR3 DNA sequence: TGTGCCAGCAGCTTTGGCGGACTAGCACAAGAGACCCAGTACTTC. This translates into CASSFGGLAQETQYF.

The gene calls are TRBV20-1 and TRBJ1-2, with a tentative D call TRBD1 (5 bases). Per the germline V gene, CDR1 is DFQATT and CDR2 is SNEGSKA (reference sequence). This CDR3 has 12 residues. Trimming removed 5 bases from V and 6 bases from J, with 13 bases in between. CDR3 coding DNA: TGCAGTGCTGACGGGGGTAAGGATGGCTACACCTTC. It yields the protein CSADGGKDGYTF.

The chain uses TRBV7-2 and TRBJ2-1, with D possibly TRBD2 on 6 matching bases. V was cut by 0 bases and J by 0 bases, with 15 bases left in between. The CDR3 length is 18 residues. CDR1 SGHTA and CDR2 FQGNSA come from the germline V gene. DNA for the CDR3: TGTGCCAGCAGCTTAGCGATTAGCGGAGTGGGCTCCTACAATGAGCAGTTCTTC. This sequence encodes CASSLAISGVGSYNEQFF.

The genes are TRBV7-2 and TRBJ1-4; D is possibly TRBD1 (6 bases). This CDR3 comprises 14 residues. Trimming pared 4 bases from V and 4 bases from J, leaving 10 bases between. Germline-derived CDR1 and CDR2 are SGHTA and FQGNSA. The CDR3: CASSSTGFNEKLFF. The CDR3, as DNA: TGTGCCAGCAGCTCTACAGGGTTTAATGAAAAACTGTTTTTT.

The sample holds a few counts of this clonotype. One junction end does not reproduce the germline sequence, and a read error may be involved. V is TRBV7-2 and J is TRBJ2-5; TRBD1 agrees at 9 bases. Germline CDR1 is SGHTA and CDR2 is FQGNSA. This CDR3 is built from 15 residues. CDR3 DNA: TGCGCCAGCACCATCACAGGGGGCTTTATGGAGACCCAGTACTTC. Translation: CASTITGGFMETQYF.

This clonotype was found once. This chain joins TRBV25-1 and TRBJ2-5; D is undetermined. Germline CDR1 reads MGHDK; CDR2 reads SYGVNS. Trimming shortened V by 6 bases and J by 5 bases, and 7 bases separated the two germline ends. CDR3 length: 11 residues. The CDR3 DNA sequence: TGTGCCAGCAGGGCTCTGGAGACCCAGTACTTC. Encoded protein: CASRALETQYF.

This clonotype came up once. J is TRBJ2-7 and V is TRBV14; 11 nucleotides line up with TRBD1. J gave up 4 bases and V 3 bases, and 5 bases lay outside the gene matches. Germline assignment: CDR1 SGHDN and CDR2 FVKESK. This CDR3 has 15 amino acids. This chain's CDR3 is CASSQGQGGEYEQYF. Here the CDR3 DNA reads TGTGCCAGCAGCCAGGGACAGGGGGGCGAATACGAGCAGTACTTC.

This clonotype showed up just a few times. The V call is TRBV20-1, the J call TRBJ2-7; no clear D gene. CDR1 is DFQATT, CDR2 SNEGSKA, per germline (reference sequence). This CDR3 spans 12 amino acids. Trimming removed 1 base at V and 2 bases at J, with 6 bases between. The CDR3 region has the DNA TGCAGTGCTAGAGGGGTCCCCTACGAGCAGTACTTC. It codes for CSARGVPYEQYF.

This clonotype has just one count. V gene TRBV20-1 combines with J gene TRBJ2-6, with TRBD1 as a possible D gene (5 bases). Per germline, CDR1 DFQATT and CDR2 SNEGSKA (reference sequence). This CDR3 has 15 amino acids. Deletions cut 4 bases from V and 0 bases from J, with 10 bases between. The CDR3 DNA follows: TGCAGTGCTACCACAGGCTCCTCTGGGGCCAACGTCCTGACTTTC. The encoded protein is CSATTGSSGANVLTF.

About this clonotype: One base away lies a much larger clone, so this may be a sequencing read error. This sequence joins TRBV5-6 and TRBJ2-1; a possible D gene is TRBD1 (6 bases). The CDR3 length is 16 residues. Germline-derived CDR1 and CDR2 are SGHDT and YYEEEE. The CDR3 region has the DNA TGTGCCAGCAGCTTAACAGGGTGGGGAAAGTACAATGGGCAGTTCTTC. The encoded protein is CASSLTGWGKYNGQFF.

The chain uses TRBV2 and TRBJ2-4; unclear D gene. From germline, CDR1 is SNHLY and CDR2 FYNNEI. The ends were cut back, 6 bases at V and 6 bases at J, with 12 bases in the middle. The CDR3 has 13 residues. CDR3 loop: CASSLGIVNIQYF. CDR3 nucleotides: TGTGCCAGCAGCTTAGGGATTGTAAACATTCAGTACTTC.